Shown below are 26 T cell receptor beta chains from a single sample sequenced in a study of T cell responses to AZD1222 COVID-19 vaccine (dated by TCRdb to the early 2020s). The library came from the immunoSEQ multiplex PCR assay. TCRdb obtained this table from immuneACCESS and retained in-frame rearrangements with V and J assigned. These tables miss some clones; where compared with another copy, unresolved V genes account for less than half of the shortfall, and the remainder is unexplained. The sample table lists 150,000 to 200,000 clones, 70% to 90% of them with a count of one. Of the sample, about 9.9% falls within the top ten clones. What this sample's time point label stands for: about 28 days (+/-7) after the second vaccine dose. This material consisted of peripheral blood, taken 28 days after the second AZD1222 dose. The receptor source for this set is an adult who received the AZD1222 COVID-19 vaccine.

V usage is TRBV29-1 and J usage is TRBJ2-3, with D perhaps matching TRBD2 (6 bases). The CDR3 is 14 amino acids. Germline V gene sequence: CDR1 SQVTM, CDR2 ANQGSEA. V lost 3 bases to trimming and J lost 3 bases, with 13 bases between them. The DNA for the CDR3 is TGCAGCGTTGATGGCGGGACGAGGACAGATACGCAGTATTTT. This translates into CSVDGGTRTDTQYF.

The chain uses TRBV29-1 and TRBJ1-2; 11 bases are a match to TRBD1. The CDR3 totals 15 residues. Per the germline V gene, CDR1 is SQVTM and CDR2 is ANQGSEA. V lost 5 bases, J lost 4 bases, and 9 bases stayed unmatched. CDR3 sequence: CSVSGTGGVGYGYTF. As DNA, the CDR3 is TGCAGCGTTTCCGGGACAGGGGGAGTTGGCTATGGCTACACCTTC.

V and J are TRBV18 and TRBJ1-5; D possibly corresponds to TRBD1 (6 bases). The CDR3 has 15 amino acids. CDR1 and CDR2 (germline): KGHSH, LQKENI. V shed 4 bases and J shed 3 bases, with 13 bases lying between them. The CDR3 DNA follows: TGTGCCAGCTCACTCCGGGGGCATGACAATCAGCCCCAGCATTTT. Translation gives CASSLRGHDNQPQHF.

The rearrangement joins TRBV29-1 to TRBJ1-1, with D possibly TRBD1 on 6 matching bases. The CDR3 spans 12 residues. V lost 4 bases and J lost 11, with 17 bases in between. Germline V CDR1 and CDR2: SQVTM, ANQGSEA. CDR3 DNA sequence: TGCAGCGTTGTCGGGCAGGGGAGGGAGGCTTTCTTT. Its protein product is CSVVGQGREAFF.

The chain couples TRBV3-1 (or the pseudogene TRBV3-2) to TRBJ2-7; 13 bases are shared with TRBD2. With V trimmed by 3 bases and J by 2 bases, 13 bases remained unmatched. Germline V gene data show CDR1 as LGHDT and CDR2 as YNNKEL (reference sequence). This CDR3 has 19 residues. The CDR3 here is CASSQYLGLAGVVTYEQYF. CDR3 bases: TGTGCCAGCAGCCAGTACCTAGGACTAGCGGGGGTCGTTACCTACGAGCAGTACTTC.

The V gene is TRBV12-3 or TRBV12-4, the J gene TRBJ2-2; D not resolved. This CDR3 region has 13 residues. Trimming shortened V by 7 bases and J by 7 bases, and 13 bases separated the two germline ends. The CDR3 region is CASNWQSGGELFF. For the CDR3, the DNA is TGTGCCAGCAATTGGCAGTCCGGCGGGGAGCTGTTTTTT.

V and J are TRBV19 and TRBJ2-1; 10 bases agree with TRBD2. This CDR3 is built from 18 residues. Looked up from germline, CDR1 is LNHDA and CDR2 is SQIVND (reference sequence). The V gene end was trimmed by 7 bases and the J gene end by 1 base; junction bases not matched to a gene: 13. In DNA, the CDR3 is TGTGCCAGTAAAAAAGGGCTAGCGGGGGCAGTTTCCTACAATGAGCAGTTCTTC. Translation gives CASKKGLAGAVSYNEQFF.

J is TRBJ2-5 and V is TRBV7-2, with TRBD2 matching 13 bases. Germline-derived CDR1 and CDR2 are SGHTA and FQGNSA. After removal of 5 bases from V and 1 base from J, the junction contained 4 bases not matched to a gene. The CDR3 runs to 16 residues. CDR3 loop: CASSTTSGGGQETQYF. The CDR3 DNA reads as TGTGCCAGCAGCACAACTAGCGGGGGGGGCCAAGAGACCCAGTACTTC.

The CDR3 DNA reads TGTGCCAGTAACCCTACAGGGGTTTATCAGCCCCAGCATTTT. It encodes CASNPTGVYQPQHF. The V call is TRBV19, the J call TRBJ1-5, with 7 bases aligning to TRBD1. There are 14 residues in the CDR3. Looked up from germline, CDR1 is LNHDA and CDR2 is SQIVND (reference sequence). The V and J ends lost 7 bases and 5 bases, in that order; junction bases with no gene match: 8.

This chain uses TRBV7-8 with TRBJ1-5, with D hard to call. The germline V gene has CDR1 SGHVS and CDR2 FQNEAQ. The CDR3 is 15 residues long. V was shortened by 6 bases and J by 7 bases, with 19 bases between the two germline ends. DNA for the CDR3: TGTGCCAGCAGTATCCGGGCCTCCATTGGGCAGCCCCAGCATTTT. Translating gives CASSIRASIGQPQHF.

The chain links TRBV10-3 to TRBJ1-4; 10 bases match TRBD1. V gave up 3 bases and J gave up 6 bases; unmatched junction bases: 4. The CDR3 covers 15 residues. Germline V CDR1 and CDR2: ENHRY, SYGVKD. The CDR3 DNA is TGTGCCATCAGTGAATCCGGACAGGGGGATGAAAAACTGTTTTTT. The encoded protein is CAISESGQGDEKLFF.

This chain connects TRBV12-5 to TRBJ2-7; D is undetermined. The germline V gene has CDR1 LGHNT and CDR2 FRNRAP. The CDR3 consists of 15 residues. The V and J ends lost 7 bases and 3 bases respectively, with 19 bases between them. Here the CDR3 reads CASARAGLLDYEQYF. The CDR3 DNA is TGTGCTAGTGCCCGGGCTGGATTATTGGACTACGAGCAGTACTTC.

J is TRBJ2-3 and V is TRBV28; tentatively, D is TRBD2 (5 bases). Germline-derived CDR1 and CDR2 are MDHEN and SYDVKM. Trimming shortened V by 7 bases and J by 6 bases, and 14 bases separated the two germline ends. CDR3 size: 13 residues. CDR3 DNA sequence: TGTGCCAGCATCAGAGGAGGTGGCGATACGCAGTATTTT. This codes for CASIRGGGDTQYF.

The CDR3 sequence: CASSARGAASTDTQYF. The CDR3 region has the DNA TGTGCCAGCAGTGCGCGGGGGGCCGCTAGCACAGATACGCAGTATTTT. This chain connects TRBV6-4 to TRBJ2-3; 8 bases agree with TRBD2. The ends lost 4 bases at V and 0 bases at J; junction bases unmatched: 6. The CDR3 has 16 residues. Germline V gives CDR1 MRHNA, CDR2 SNTAGT.

The genes are TRBV6-7 and TRBJ2-7; D is possibly TRBD2 (5 bases). TRBV6-7 has ORF status, its function being uncertain. CDR3 length: 18 amino acids. V lost 0 bases and J 2 bases, leaving 20 bases between the germline ends. The CDR3: CASSYSQASQTQTYEQYF. CDR3 coding DNA: TGTGCCAGCAGTTACTCTCAGGCTAGCCAGACTCAAACCTACGAGCAGTACTTC.

The chain uses TRBV10-3 and TRBJ1-4, with 9 bases identical to TRBD1. The CDR3 totals 15 residues. The trim removed 3 bases at V and 7 bases at J, leaving 6 bases unmatched. The germline V gene encodes CDR1 ENHRY and CDR2 SYGVKD. The CDR3 DNA is TGTGCCATCAGTGAATCGGACAGGGGCACTGAAAAACTGTTTTTT. It specifies CAISESDRGTEKLFF.

This clone was seen a few times. The chain employs TRBV18 and TRBJ2-5; D may be TRBD2 (5 bases). Germline CDR1 is KGHSH and CDR2 is LQKENI. The V gene lost 1 base and the J gene lost 2 bases, with 8 bases spanning the gap. The length of the CDR3 is 14 residues. The CDR3 bases are TGTGCCAGCTCACCACGGACGGGACAAGAGACCCAGTACTTC. It translates to CASSPRTGQETQYF.

The V and J genes are TRBV20-1 and TRBJ2-4; a weak D match, TRBD2 (5 bases). Germline CDR1 reads DFQATT; CDR2 reads SNEGSKA (reference sequence). V gave up 3 bases and J gave up 7 bases, with 16 bases separating them. The CDR3 has 14 residues. The CDR3 region has the DNA TGCAGTGCTAGTTCCGGGAAGGACGTCAACATTCAGTACTTC. Its translation is CSASSGKDVNIQYF.

The CDR3 loop reads CASTTPGRRGTQYF. The CDR3 DNA is TGTGCCAGCACCACGCCCGGGAGAAGGGGGACCCAGTACTTC. The rearrangement uses TRBV6-5 and TRBJ2-5; D is possibly TRBD2 (6 bases). Trimming took off 7 bases at V and 7 bases at J, with 19 bases between the two ends. The CDR3 consists of 14 residues. In germline, CDR1 is MNHEY, CDR2 SVGAGI.

This chain connects TRBV4-1 to TRBJ1-1, with a weak D call TRBD1 (5 bases). Germline CDR1 is MGHRA and CDR2 is YSYEKL. This CDR3 contains 12 residues. The V end was cut by 3 bases, the J end by 13 bases, with 15 bases between. CDR3 in amino acids: CASSHRDGQLFF. CDR3 sequence (DNA): TGCGCCAGCAGCCACCGGGACGGGCAGCTTTTCTTT.

The V gene is TRBV19, the J gene TRBJ2-3; D remains unclear. The CDR3 spans 15 residues. From germline, CDR1 is LNHDA and CDR2 SQIVND (reference sequence). The V end was cut by 2 bases, the J end by 2 bases, with 11 bases between. The CDR3 region is CASSIIGANTDTQYF. Written as DNA, the CDR3 is TGTGCCAGTAGTATAATAGGCGCCAACACAGATACGCAGTATTTT.

The rearrangement uses TRBV6-6 and TRBJ2-1; 13 positions agree with TRBD2. The CDR3 is 14 residues long. With 6 bases clipped from V and 4 bases from J, the junction kept 0 bases outside the gene matches. Germline V gene sequence: CDR1 MNHNY, CDR2 SVGAGI (reference sequence). The CDR3 here is CASRTSGGYNEQFF. In DNA, the CDR3 is TGTGCCAGCAGGACTAGCGGGGGGTACAATGAGCAGTTCTTC.

The V and J genes are TRBV7-9 and TRBJ1-1, with a possible D match to TRBD1 (6 bases). The CDR3 is made up of 14 amino acids. V dropped 5 bases and J dropped 1 base, with 11 bases sitting between them. CDR1 and CDR2 from the germline V gene are SEHNR and FQNEAQ (reference sequence). The CDR3 spells CASSLLTGNTEAFF. The CDR3 nucleotides are TGTGCCAGCAGCCTTCTGACAGGGAACACTGAAGCTTTCTTT.

This sequence joins TRBV5-5 and TRBJ2-2; D ambiguous. Germline CDR1 reads SGHKS; CDR2 reads YYEKEE (reference sequence). V lost 4 bases, J lost 7 bases, and 8 bases lay in between. There are 12 residues in the CDR3. This CDR3 reads CASSPEFGELFF. DNA for the CDR3: TGTGCCAGCAGCCCGGAGTTCGGGGAGCTGTTTTTT.

The J gene is TRBJ2-1, the V gene TRBV6-5; the D is unclear. This CDR3 is built from 13 residues. V lost 8 bases to trimming and J lost 8 bases, with 16 bases between them. Germline V gives CDR1 MNHEY, CDR2 SVGAGI. The CDR3 DNA sequence: TGTGCCAGCGACCTTATCCTCGGCGATGAGCAGTTCTTC. Encoded protein: CASDLILGDEQFF.

The chain joins TRBV3-1 (or the pseudogene TRBV3-2) to TRBJ2-6, with a tentative D call TRBD1 (7 bases). The CDR3 has 20 residues. The germline CDR1 and CDR2 sequences are LGHDT and YNNKEL (reference sequence). V was shortened by 0 bases and J by 2 bases, with 20 bases between the two germline ends. The CDR3 loop is CASSQDSGRTGPTGANVLTF. As DNA, the CDR3 is TGTGCCAGCAGCCAAGATAGTGGGAGGACAGGACCCACTGGGGCCAACGTCCTGACTTTC.